Presented here are 23 T cell receptor beta chains from one specimen sequenced in a study of cytomegalovirus exposure and HLA in healthy donors. In the PCR, 60 Vbeta and 13 Jbeta primers were used. Method: immunoSEQ multiplex PCR; TCRdb's copy keeps in-frame clones and lacks some. Of about 130,000 clones listed, 79% were seen once; the top ten hold approximately 6.2%. The sequenced sample was PBMCs. The source of these receptors is a man aged 40-49 years in good health and CMV-seropositive.

The V call is TRBV29-1, the J call TRBJ2-1; TRBD1 agrees at 8 bases. V gave up 4 bases and J gave up 3 bases; unmatched junction bases: 2. This CDR3 has 13 amino acids. In germline, CDR1 is SQVTM, CDR2 ANQGSEA. The CDR3 nucleotides read TGCAGCGTTGCAGGGGGCCTCTACAATGAGCAGTTCTTC. Its translation is CSVAGGLYNEQFF.

In the case of this clone: Germline is not matched at one junction end, which may reflect a read error. The V call is TRBV7-7, the J call TRBJ2-1; a possible D gene is TRBD2 (6 bases). Germline V CDR1 and CDR2: SSHAT, FNYEAQ (reference sequence). This CDR3 has 13 amino acids. CDR3 amino acids: CASSFSPGALQFF. CDR3 DNA sequence: TGTGCTAGCAGCTTCTCTCCGGGAGCTCTGCAGTTCTTC.

V is TRBV7-9 and J is TRBJ2-7, with TRBD1 matching 10 bases. Germline CDR1 SEHNR, CDR2 FQNEAQ (reference sequence). J lost 4 bases, V lost 5 bases, and 8 bases had no gene match. The CDR3 loop spans 15 amino acids. The CDR3 coding sequence is TGTGCCAGCAGCCCTCATGGGACAGGGGTTTACGAGCAGTACTTC. It yields the protein CASSPHGTGVYEQYF.

J is TRBJ2-1 and V is TRBV6-1; TRBD2 agrees at 8 bases. The CDR3 runs to 16 residues. J gave up 7 bases and V 2 bases, and 10 bases lay outside the gene matches. The germline V gene has CDR1 MNHNS and CDR2 SASEGT. The CDR3 here is CASSEMSGRKTNEQFF. The DNA of the CDR3 is TGTGCCAGCAGTGAAATGAGCGGGAGAAAGACTAATGAGCAGTTCTTC.

The genes are TRBV5-1 and TRBJ1-4, with D possibly TRBD1 on 6 matching bases. The CDR3 spans 14 residues. From germline, CDR1 is SGHRS and CDR2 YFSETQ. V was pared by 1 base and J by 5 bases, with 9 bases between. This CDR3 reads CASSLTQGNEKLFF. CDR3 nucleotide sequence: TGCGCCAGCAGCTTGACACAGGGAAATGAAAAACTGTTTTTT.

The gene calls are TRBV6-5 and TRBJ2-2, with D hard to call. The CDR3 is made up of 13 amino acids. Germline CDR1 MNHEY, CDR2 SVGAGI. With 5 bases removed from V and 6 bases from J, the gap between germline ends came to 10 bases. DNA of the CDR3: TGTGCCAGCAGTGGCCTCTTGGCCGGGGAGCTGTTTTTT. Its translation: CASSGLLAGELFF.

This chain uses TRBV2 with TRBJ1-5, with 7 bases identical to TRBD1. Trimming took 6 bases from V and 1 from J; bases not matched to a gene: 3. CDR1 and CDR2 (germline): SNHLY, FYNNEI. The CDR3 is 14 amino acids. The CDR3 nucleotides are TGTGCCAGCAGACAGGGGTTGAGCAATCAGCCCCAGCATTTT. This encodes CASRQGLSNQPQHF.

This clone occurred a few times. This chain joins TRBV6-4 and TRBJ1-2; no definite D call. The germline gives CDR1 MRHNA, CDR2 SNTAGT. The CDR3 has 15 amino acids. Trimming took off 0 bases at V and 7 bases at J, with 15 bases between the two ends. As DNA, the CDR3 is TGTGCCAGCAGTGACTCGGGGTCGGGGATAGGTGGCTACACCTTC. Translating gives CASSDSGSGIGGYTF.

The chain combines TRBV5-1 with TRBJ1-6, with a tentative D call TRBD1 (5 bases). Trimming took 3 bases from V and 0 from J, leaving 13 bases between them. This CDR3 has 17 residues. Germline V gene sequence: CDR1 SGHRS, CDR2 YFSETQ. CDR3 amino acids: CASSSQGLSSYNSPLHF. CDR3 in DNA: TGCGCCAGCAGCTCCCAGGGTCTTAGCTCCTATAATTCACCCCTCCACTTT.

The chain combines TRBV6-5 with TRBJ1-6; no reliable D call. Germline loops: CDR1 MNHEY, CDR2 SVGAGI. Deletions cut 6 bases from V and 6 bases from J, with 9 bases between. The CDR3 extends over 13 amino acids. CDR3 coding DNA: TGTGCCAGCAGCCGGGAGTTTAATTCACCCCTCCACTTT. The encoded protein is CASSREFNSPLHF.

The gene calls are TRBV11-3 and TRBJ2-2, with 7 bases aligning to TRBD2. This CDR3 region has 15 residues. Trimming removed 1 base from V and 4 bases from J; junction bases left unmatched: 3. Germline assignment: CDR1 SGHNT and CDR2 YENEEA. CDR3 coding DNA: TGTGCCAGCAGCTTAGGGGGGAGGGTCACCGGGGAGCTGTTTTTT. Translated: CASSLGGRVTGELFF.

This chain connects TRBV27 to TRBJ2-1; 8 positions match TRBD2. The J segment lost 8 bases and the V segment lost 6 bases, leaving 18 bases of the junction unmatched. The CDR3 is 17 residues long. CDR1 is MNHEY and CDR2 is SMNVEV in the germline V gene (reference sequence). The CDR3, as DNA: TGTGCCAGCAGCCTGGCCCCCTCAGCGGGAGCCATGTATGAGCAGTTCTTC. It codes for CASSLAPSAGAMYEQFF.

The V gene is TRBV29-1, the J gene TRBJ2-7; 14 positions match TRBD2. Germline loops: CDR1 SQVTM, CDR2 ANQGSEA. The CDR3 consists of 14 residues. The junction had 5 bases not matched to a gene; V was cut back by 5 bases and J by 5 bases. CDR3 region: CSVSGLAGGDEQYF. The CDR3 nucleotides read TGCAGCGTTTCAGGACTAGCGGGAGGCGACGAGCAGTACTTC.

This clone was seen a few times. The chain couples TRBV5-1 to TRBJ1-1; a weak D match, TRBD1 (5 bases). The germline CDR1 and CDR2 sequences are SGHRS and YFSETQ. V lost 4 bases and J lost 2, with 12 bases in between. The CDR3 extends over 14 amino acids. The CDR3: CASSPDTINTEAFF. The CDR3 DNA is TGCGCCAGCAGCCCGGACACGATAAACACTGAAGCTTTCTTT.

J is TRBJ1-6 and V is TRBV5-6; possibly TRBD1 for D (6 bases). CDR1 and CDR2 from the germline V gene are SGHDT and YYEEEE. The CDR3 has 16 amino acids. Trimming shortened V by 2 bases and J by 4 bases, and 13 bases separated the two germline ends. The CDR3 region is CASSFGVGQYNSPLHF. CDR3 in DNA: TGTGCCAGCAGCTTCGGCGTTGGACAGTATAATTCACCCCTCCACTTT.

The chain employs TRBV2 and TRBJ1-2; unclear D gene. The CDR3 sequence is 12 residues long. V lost 5 bases and J lost 2, with 6 bases in between. In germline, CDR1 is SNHLY, CDR2 FYNNEI. CDR3 coding DNA: TGTGCCAGCAGTACCGAGAACTATGGCTACACCTTC. Its protein product is CASSTENYGYTF. Complete variable domain (other parts from reference TRBV2 and TRBJ1-2): EPEVTQTPSHQVTQMGQEVILRCVPISNHLYFYWYRQILGQKVEFLVSFYNNEISEKSEIFDDQFSVERPDGSNFTLKIRSTKLEDSAMYFCASSTENYGYTFGSGTRLTVV.

This clone was recorded a few times. This chain uses TRBV5-6 with TRBJ2-7; 8 nucleotides match TRBD1. The junction had 8 bases not matched to a gene; V was cut back by 4 bases and J by 2 bases. Germline CDR1 reads SGHDT; CDR2 reads YYEEEE. The CDR3 has 15 amino acids. This chain's CDR3 is CASSRDRGAPYEQYF. The CDR3, as DNA: TGTGCCAGCAGCCGTGACAGGGGCGCGCCCTACGAGCAGTACTTC.

This chain joins TRBV4-1 and TRBJ2-2; 9 bases line up with TRBD1. The length of the CDR3 is 17 residues. CDR1 and CDR2 (germline): MGHRA, YSYEKL. V lost 3 bases and J lost 5; bases outside the gene matches: 10. The CDR3 is CASSQLTGQGRTGELFF. The CDR3 region has the DNA TGCGCCAGCAGCCAGCTAACTGGACAGGGGAGAACCGGGGAGCTGTTTTTT.

V is TRBV5-1 and J is TRBJ2-2, with 10 positions matching TRBD2. Per the germline V gene, CDR1 is SGHRS and CDR2 is YFSETQ. After removal of 0 bases from V and 5 bases from J, the junction contained 4 bases not matched to a gene. The CDR3 runs to 16 residues. The CDR3, as DNA: TGCGCCAGCAGCTTGGAGGGACTAGCGAGGACCGGGGAGCTGTTTTTT. This sequence encodes CASSLEGLARTGELFF.

Notes on this clone: At the DNA level, this CDR3 is encoded by other sequences in the same sample as well. The V call is TRBV28, the J call TRBJ2-7, with D possibly being TRBD1 (5 bases). CDR1 is MDHEN, CDR2 SYDVKM, per germline. V lost 5 bases to trimming and J lost 3 bases, with 8 bases between them. The CDR3 contains 12 residues. The CDR3 loop reads CASSPRGYEQYF. The DNA for the CDR3 is TGTGCCAGCAGTCCAAGGGGCTACGAGCAGTACTTC.

The gene calls are TRBV25-1 and TRBJ2-7; 9 nucleotides agree with TRBD1. The V and J ends lost 5 bases and 5 bases, in that order; junction bases with no gene match: 4. CDR1 is MGHDK and CDR2 is SYGVNS in the germline V gene. CDR3 length: 13 residues. The CDR3 is CASSRTGVDEQYF. In DNA form, the CDR3 reads TGTGCCAGCAGTCGGACAGGGGTGGACGAGCAGTACTTC.

The chain employs TRBV27 and TRBJ1-1; unclear D gene. CDR3 length equals 14 residues. Germline CDR1 and CDR2: MNHEY and SMNVEV (reference sequence). Trimming removed 1 base at V and 2 bases at J, with 8 bases between. Here the CDR3 reads CASSLLGGNTEAFF. In nucleotides, the CDR3 is TGTGCCAGCAGTTTATTAGGAGGAAACACTGAAGCTTTCTTT.

This clone was detected a few times. The rearrangement links TRBV28 to TRBJ1-1; D call uncertain. The V end lost 3 bases, the J end lost 8 bases, and 7 bases lay between the germline ends. The CDR3 extends over 11 amino acids. Per germline, CDR1 MDHEN and CDR2 SYDVKM. The CDR3 loop is CASSFRWEAFF. As DNA, the CDR3 is TGTGCCAGCAGTTTCCGGTGGGAAGCTTTCTTT.